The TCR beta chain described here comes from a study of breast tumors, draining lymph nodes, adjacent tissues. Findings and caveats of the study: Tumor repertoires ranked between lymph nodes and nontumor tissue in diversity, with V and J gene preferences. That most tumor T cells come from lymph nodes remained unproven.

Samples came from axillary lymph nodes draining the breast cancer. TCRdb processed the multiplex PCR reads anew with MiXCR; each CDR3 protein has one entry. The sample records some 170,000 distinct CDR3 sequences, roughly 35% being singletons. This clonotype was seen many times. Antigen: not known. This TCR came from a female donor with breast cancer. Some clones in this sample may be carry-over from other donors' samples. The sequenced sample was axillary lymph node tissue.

CDR3 in amino acids: CSARGTTSNEQFF. As DNA, the CDR3 is TGCAGTGCTAGAGGGACAACATCCAATGAGCAGTTCTTC. The chain combines TRBV20-1 with TRBJ2-1, with a tentative D call TRBD1 (5 bases). This CDR3 region has 13 residues. Trimming removed 1 base from V and 6 bases from J, with 10 bases in between. Germline lookup yields CDR1 DFQATT and CDR2 SNEGSKA (reference sequence).